Listed here are 26 T cell receptor beta chains from one sample, sequenced in a study of T-cell memory formation after mild COVID-19. One entry per CDR3 protein results from TCRdb running MiXCR on the 5' RACE reads. The sample consists of around 250,000 distinct CDR3 sequences, 7.5% to 10% of them appearing once. Sequencing was done on a sample of PBMCs or a T cell subset sorted from them (not recorded which). These receptor sequences come from a man aged 18 to 30 who had mild COVID-19 (a few samples of this study predate the infection). Cell type and time point are not known.

This clonotype has more than one count but fewer than ten. The chain recombines TRBV27 with TRBJ2-2, with D tentatively TRBD1 (6 bases). Trimming cost V 5 bases and J 6 bases, with 19 bases left between them. Germline lookup yields CDR1 MNHEY and CDR2 SMNVEV (reference sequence). The CDR3 runs to 16 residues. Here the CDR3 DNA reads TGTGCCAGCAGTCCCACCTGGGACATTCGCGCCGGGGAGCTGTTTTTT. It yields the protein CASSPTWDIRAGELFF.

In its sample, this clonotype was seen a few times. V is TRBV7-9 and J is TRBJ1-4; possibly TRBD1 for D (5 bases). The CDR3 sequence is 15 residues long. Looked up from germline, CDR1 is SEHNR and CDR2 is FQNEAQ (reference sequence). V lost 5 bases, J lost 3 bases, and 13 bases lay in between. CDR3 amino acids: CASSQFSRANEKLFF. The DNA of the CDR3 is TGTGCCAGCAGCCAATTTTCCAGGGCTAATGAAAAACTGTTTTTT.

This clonotype was seen ten or more times. The chain carries TRBV12-3 or TRBV12-4 and TRBJ2-7, with TRBD1 matching over 10 bases. The V and J ends lost 7 bases and 4 bases, in that order; junction bases with no gene match: 4. The CDR3 runs 13 residues. CDR3 nucleotides: TGTGCCAGCACCCTGGGACAGGGGTACGAGCAGTACGTC. Residues: CASTLGQGYEQYV.

The rearrangement links TRBV5-4 to TRBJ2-6, with a possible D match to TRBD2 (5 bases). V dropped 4 bases and J dropped 1 base, with 9 bases sitting between them. Germline assignment: CDR1 SGHNT and CDR2 YYREEE (reference sequence). CDR3 length: 15 amino acids. The CDR3 spells CASSPAGSGANVLTF. The CDR3 DNA is TGTGCCAGCAGCCCGGCGGGTTCTGGGGCCAACGTCCTGACTTTC.

The chain links TRBV7-8 to TRBJ1-6; D not certain. Germline V gives CDR1 SGHVS, CDR2 FQNEAQ. This CDR3 region has 13 residues. V lost 1 base and J lost 11, with 9 bases in between. The DNA for the CDR3 is TGTGCCAGCAGCTTAGAGGGAAGGGCACCCCTCCACTTT. Translating gives CASSLEGRAPLHF.

There are many counts of this clonotype. This chain links TRBV7-9 with TRBJ2-2; tentatively, D is TRBD1 (6 bases). This CDR3 contains 13 residues. Trimming left V 5 bases short and J 6 bases short, with 10 bases between. Per the germline V gene, CDR1 is SEHNR and CDR2 is FQNEAQ (reference sequence). The CDR3 is CASSLTGPGELFF. CDR3 bases: TGTGCCAGCAGCCTTACAGGGCCCGGGGAGCTGTTTTTT. The full variable domain, rest sourced from reference TRBV7-9 and TRBJ2-2, is DTGVSQNPRHKITKRGQNVTFRCDPISEHNRLYWYRQTLGQGPEFLTYFQNEAQLEKSRLLSDRFSAERPKGSFSTLEIQRTEQGDSAMYLCASSLTGPGELFFGEGSRLTVL.

The chain joins TRBV28 to TRBJ1-4; D remains ambiguous. CDR3 length equals 12 residues. The V gene's germline CDR1 is MDHEN and CDR2 SYDVKM. The DNA of the CDR3 is TGTGCAGGGTCGGGTATAGGAACCAAACTGTTTTTT. Its protein product is CAGSGIGTKLFF.

The chain's CDR3 is CASSVGGWDSDETQYF. The CDR3 DNA reads TGTGCCAGCAGCGTAGGAGGATGGGACAGTGACGAGACCCAGTACTTC. The chain recombines TRBV9 with TRBJ2-5, with TRBD1 matching over 7 bases. The junction had 10 bases not matched to a gene; V was cut back by 0 bases and J by 5 bases. CDR1 and CDR2 from the germline V gene are SGDLS and YYNGEE. The CDR3 contains 16 residues.

This clonotype was recorded a few times. The chain employs TRBV28 and TRBJ1-5, with a tentative D call TRBD1 (5 bases). The CDR3 extends over 14 amino acids. From germline, CDR1 is MDHEN and CDR2 SYDVKM. With 6 bases removed from V and 5 bases from J, the gap between germline ends came to 14 bases. CDR3 sequence (DNA): TGTGCCAGCAGCTCTCCGGGGGGGGATCAGCCCCAGCATTTT. Residues: CASSSPGGDQPQHF.

There are many counts of this clonotype. J is TRBJ1-6 and V is TRBV7-2; D possibly corresponds to TRBD1 (5 bases). Trimming removed 3 bases from V and 10 bases from J, with 13 bases in between. Germline CDR1 SGHTA, CDR2 FQGNSA. The CDR3 runs to 14 residues. CDR3 in DNA: TGTGCCAGCAGCTTCCGGGACGGGGCCTCACCCCTCCACTTT. It translates to CASSFRDGASPLHF.

V and J are TRBV20-1 and TRBJ2-1; TRBD2 matches 12 bases. Trimming took 3 bases from V and 9 from J; bases not matched to a gene: 6. Germline-derived CDR1 and CDR2 are DFQATT and SNEGSKA (reference sequence). The CDR3 covers 14 residues. The CDR3 DNA reads as TGCAGTGCTAGGGCTAGCGGGGGGGCGGTTGAGCAGTTCTTC. It is translated as CSARASGGAVEQFF.

This clonotype was observed at least ten times. The chain uses TRBV9 and TRBJ2-7; 8 bases are a match to TRBD1. V dropped 5 bases and J dropped 6; count of bases not matched to a gene: 4. Germline assignment: CDR1 SGDLS and CDR2 YYNGEE. This CDR3 comprises 12 residues. The DNA for the CDR3 is TGTGCCAGCAGTAGTCAGGGGGCCGAGCAGTACTTC. It specifies CASSSQGAEQYF.

The rearrangement uses TRBV4-1 and TRBJ2-7; D possibly corresponds to TRBD2 (6 bases). Germline CDR1 and CDR2: MGHRA and YSYEKL. The V end was cut by 2 bases, the J end by 5 bases, with 7 bases between. The CDR3 extends over 12 amino acids. The CDR3 nucleotides are TGCGCCAGCAGCCAAAGGAGGGACGAGCAGTACTTC. Translating gives CASSQRRDEQYF.

This clonotype came up a few times. The chain is built from TRBV3-1 and TRBJ2-5; 8 bases are a match to TRBD2. The CDR3 runs 14 residues. Germline values: CDR1 LGHDT, CDR2 YNNKEL (reference sequence). Trimming removed 4 bases from V and 5 bases from J; junction bases left unmatched: 6. The CDR3 DNA reads as TGTGCCAGCAGCCTCAGCGGGGGAGTCGAGACCCAGTACTTC. It yields the protein CASSLSGGVETQYF.

In its sample, this clonotype was seen a few times. CDR3 in DNA: TGTGCCAGCAGTCCCCCTGGGACGCCCTACGAGCAGTACGTC. It is translated as CASSPPGTPYEQYV. The chain combines TRBV28 with TRBJ2-7; either TRBD1 or TRBD2 may fit D (5 bases each). Germline V CDR1 and CDR2: MDHEN, SYDVKM. Between the trimmed V and J ends, which lost 5 bases and 2 bases, there was a span of 13 bases. CDR3 length equals 14 residues.

This clonotype was seen more than once but under ten times. The rearrangement uses TRBV5-1 and TRBJ2-2; 8 nucleotides line up with TRBD1. The CDR3 is 16 amino acids. The germline gives CDR1 SGHRS, CDR2 YFSETQ. V was clipped by 0 bases and J by 5 bases; unmatched bases: 6. DNA for the CDR3: TGCGCCAGCAGCTTGGGTTTCAGGGGGCGAACCGGGGAGCTGTTTTTT. It translates to CASSLGFRGRTGELFF.

This clonotype turned up a few times. The chain couples TRBV6-6 to TRBJ1-2; 7 nucleotides align to TRBD1. CDR1 and CDR2 (germline): MNHNY, SVGAGI (reference sequence). The CDR3 loop spans 15 amino acids. V shed 7 bases, J shed 0 bases, and the junction held 8 bases outside the gene matches. In nucleotides, the CDR3 is TGTGCCAGCACCGAGGGGGCGGTGACTAACTATGGCTACACCTTC. It yields the protein CASTEGAVTNYGYTF.

The chain uses TRBV4-3 and TRBJ1-1; D perhaps matches TRBD1 (6 bases). The CDR3 spans 17 residues. Germline-derived CDR1 and CDR2 are LGHNA and YSLEER. V was clipped by 1 base and J by 5 bases, with 20 bases between them. Here the CDR3 DNA reads TGCGCCAGCAGCCAAGGAAAGGGGGACACCCGAAGGACTGAAGCTTTCTTT. Amino acid sequence: CASSQGKGDTRRTEAFF.

This chain connects TRBV7-8 to TRBJ1-1; possible D gene TRBD1, 6 bases. The CDR3 covers 15 residues. From germline, CDR1 is SGHVS and CDR2 FQNEAQ. V gave up 1 base and J gave up 5 bases, with 14 bases separating them. DNA of the CDR3: TGTGCCAGCAGCTTAGGGCGGGACATAAGAACTGAAGCTTTCTTT. It is translated as CASSLGRDIRTEAFF. Complete variable domain (other parts from reference TRBV7-8 and TRBJ1-1): GAGVSQSPRYKVAKRGQDVALRCDPISGHVSLFWYQQALGQGPEFLTYFQNEAQLDKSGLPSDRFFAERPEGSVSTLKIQRTQQEDSAVYLCASSLGRDIRTEAFFGQGTRLTVV.

Ten or more counts support this clonotype. This chain connects TRBV15 to TRBJ1-1; 9 bases align to TRBD1. Trimming removed 4 bases from V and 10 bases from J; junction bases left unmatched: 10. This CDR3 contains 14 residues. Germline assignment: CDR1 LNHNV and CDR2 YYDKDF (reference sequence). In nucleotides, the CDR3 is TGTGCCACCAGCACCGGACAGGGGATCTGGCGAGCTTTCTTT. It encodes CATSTGQGIWRAFF. The complete variable domain, with remaining parts taken from reference TRBV15 and TRBJ1-1, reads DAMVIQNPRYQVTQFGKPVTLSCSQTLNHNVMYWYQQKSSQAPKLLFHYYDKDFNNEADTPDNFQSRRPNTSFCFLDIRSPGLGDTAMYLCATSTGQGIWRAFFGQGTRLTVV.

CDR3 nucleotides: TGTGCCACCCAGGGGAGGGGGCGACTCAACACCGGGGAGCTGTTTTTT. Encoded protein: CATQGRGRLNTGELFF. The chain has TRBV25-1 and TRBJ2-2, with D perhaps TRBD1 or TRBD2 (7 bases each). The CDR3 covers 16 residues. Deletions cut 10 bases from V and 2 bases from J, with 20 bases between. The germline gives CDR1 MGHDK, CDR2 SYGVNS.

The genes are TRBV7-3 and TRBJ2-7; D may be TRBD1 (7 bases). This CDR3 has 14 residues. The germline gives CDR1 SGHTA, CDR2 FQGTGA. Trimming pared 5 bases from V and 0 bases from J, leaving 11 bases between. This CDR3 reads CASSPGGPSYEQYF. DNA of the CDR3: TGTGCCAGCAGCCCAGGGGGGCCCTCCTACGAGCAGTACTTC.

Ten or more counts support this clonotype. The chain is built from TRBV4-2 and TRBJ2-6; D is unclear. V lost 4 bases, J lost 2 bases, and 9 bases lay in between. CDR3 length: 15 residues. The germline CDR1 and CDR2 sequences are LGHNA and YNFKEQ. CDR3 protein: CASSPGYTGANVLTF. In DNA, the CDR3 is TGTGCCAGCAGCCCAGGATATACTGGGGCCAACGTCCTGACTTTC.

This clonotype was detected only a few times. The V call is TRBV19, the J call TRBJ2-1; D is uncertain. With 3 bases removed from V and 8 bases from J, the gap between germline ends came to 8 bases. The CDR3 runs to 12 residues. Looked up from germline, CDR1 is LNHDA and CDR2 is SQIVND (reference sequence). The chain's CDR3 is CASSIRYDEQFF. The DNA of the CDR3 is TGTGCCAGTAGTATTAGGTACGATGAGCAGTTCTTC.

The gene calls are TRBV6-5 and TRBJ1-2, with D unclear. The V gene lost 5 bases and the J gene lost 7 bases, with 17 bases spanning the gap. This CDR3 contains 14 residues. From germline, CDR1 is MNHEY and CDR2 SVGAGI. CDR3 in DNA: TGTGCCAGCAGTGTGGTTGGGGAGGGTCGTGGCTACACCTTC. Translating gives CASSVVGEGRGYTF.

CDR3 in DNA: TGTGCCAGCAGTTACACGGTGGGTAGCAGTGAAGCTTTCTTT. As protein: CASSYTVGSSEAFF. The rearrangement links TRBV6-5 to TRBJ1-1; D not certain. This CDR3 comprises 14 residues. Trimming stripped 2 bases from V and 7 bases from J, with 14 bases between. Germline V gene lookup returns CDR1 MNHEY and CDR2 SVGAGI.